This T cell receptor (beta chain) was captured by sequencing in a study of radiotherapy plus CTLA-4 blockade in lung cancer (dated by TCRdb to about 2018). About the investigation overall: Among the enrolled patients, about 19% had an objective response, and around 31% reached disease control.

Summary of the overall study and its limitations: TCR clones derived from tumors expanded in peripheral blood after treatment with radiotherapy and ipilimumab. The strongest predictors of response were reported to be early dynamic shifts in blood T cell clones along with a rise in serum interferon-beta following radiation.

Remarks on this clone: It has no known antigen specificity. No base quality values were provided; no much bigger clone lies one nucleotide off.

Receptor amplification or capture employed the immunoSEQ multiplex PCR assay. Here the immuneACCESS table is served through TCRdb, limited to in-frame sequences with V and J called. Missing clones are a known gap in these copies; in checked studies unresolved V genes cover under half, and the rest lacks a known reason. The sample table lists about 110,000 clones, roughly 84% of them with a count of one. The ten largest clonotypes hold under 2.5% of the sample. The CDR3 has 15 amino acids, counting the end cysteine and phenylalanine. CDR3 DNA only is kept here, 45 bases in frame from base 1. CDR1 and CDR2 (SGHDT, YYEEEE) derive from the germline V gene. Trimming costs V 3 bases and J 6 bases, and their ends lie 16 bases apart. The study tested focal radiation therapy combined with CTLA-4 blockade (ipilimumab) in patients with chemo-refractory metastatic non-small-cell lung cancer.

The chain is assembled from TRBV5-6 and TRBJ1-5; the D segment could be TRBD1, given 6 matching bases. This specimen consisted of peripheral blood, obtained from a patient treated with radiotherapy plus ipilimumab. This TCR was recovered from a human donor with non-small cell lung cancer that progressed on radiotherapy plus ipilimumab. Some clones in this sample may be carry-over from other donors' samples. CDR3 loop: CASSSGPARGQPQHF. DNA sequence: TGTGCCAGCAGCTCAGGACCTGCCAGGGGTCAGCCCCAGCATTTT.